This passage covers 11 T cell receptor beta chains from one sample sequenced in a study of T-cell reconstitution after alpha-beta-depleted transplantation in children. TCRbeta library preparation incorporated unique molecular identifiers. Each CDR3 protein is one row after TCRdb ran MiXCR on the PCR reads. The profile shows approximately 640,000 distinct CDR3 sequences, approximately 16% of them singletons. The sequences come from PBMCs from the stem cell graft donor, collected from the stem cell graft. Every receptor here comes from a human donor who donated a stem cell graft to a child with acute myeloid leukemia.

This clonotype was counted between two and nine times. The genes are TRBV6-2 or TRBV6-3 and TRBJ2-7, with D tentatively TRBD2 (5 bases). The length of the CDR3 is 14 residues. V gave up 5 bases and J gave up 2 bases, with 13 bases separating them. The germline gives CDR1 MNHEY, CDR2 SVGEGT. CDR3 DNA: TGTGCCAGCAGTCACCGGGATGGCCCCTACGAGCAGTACTTC. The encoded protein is CASSHRDGPYEQYF.

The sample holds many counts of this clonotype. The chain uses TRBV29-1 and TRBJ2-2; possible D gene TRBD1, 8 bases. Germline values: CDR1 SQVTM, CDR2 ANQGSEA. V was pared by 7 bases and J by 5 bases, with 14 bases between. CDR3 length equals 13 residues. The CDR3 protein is CSGQQGGTGELFF. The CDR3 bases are TGCAGCGGCCAACAGGGGGGGACCGGGGAGCTGTTTTTT.

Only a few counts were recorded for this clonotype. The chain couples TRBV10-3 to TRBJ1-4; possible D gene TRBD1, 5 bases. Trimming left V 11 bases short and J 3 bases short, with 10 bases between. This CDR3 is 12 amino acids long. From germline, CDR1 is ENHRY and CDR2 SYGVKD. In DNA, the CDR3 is TGTGCCGTCGGGACCCCTAATGAAAAACTGTTTTTT. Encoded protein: CAVGTPNEKLFF.

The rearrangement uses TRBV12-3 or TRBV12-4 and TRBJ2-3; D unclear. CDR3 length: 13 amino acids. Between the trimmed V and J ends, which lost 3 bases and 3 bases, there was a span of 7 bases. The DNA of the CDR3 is TGTGCCAGCAGTTTCAGACAAACAGATACGCAGTATTTT. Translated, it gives CASSFRQTDTQYF.

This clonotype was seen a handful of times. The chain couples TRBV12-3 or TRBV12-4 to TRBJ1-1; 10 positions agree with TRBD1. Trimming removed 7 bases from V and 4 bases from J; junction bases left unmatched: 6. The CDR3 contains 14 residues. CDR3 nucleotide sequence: TGTGCCAGCATCAACCGGGACAGGGGCACTGAAGCTTTCTTT. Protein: CASINRDRGTEAFF.

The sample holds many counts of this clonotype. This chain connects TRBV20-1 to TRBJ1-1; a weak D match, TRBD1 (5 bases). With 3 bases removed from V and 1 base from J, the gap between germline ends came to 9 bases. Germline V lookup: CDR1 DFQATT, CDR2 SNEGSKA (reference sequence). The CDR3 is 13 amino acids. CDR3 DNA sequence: TGCAGTGCTAGGGTAGGACAGAACACTGAAGCTTTCTTT. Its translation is CSARVGQNTEAFF.

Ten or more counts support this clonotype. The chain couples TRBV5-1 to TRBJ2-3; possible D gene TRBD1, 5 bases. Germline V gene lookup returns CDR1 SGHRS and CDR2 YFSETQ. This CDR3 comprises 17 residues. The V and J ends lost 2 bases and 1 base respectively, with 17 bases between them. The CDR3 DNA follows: TGCGCCAGCAGCTTAAACCCGACAGTGACACGCACAGATACGCAGTATTTT. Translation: CASSLNPTVTRTDTQYF.

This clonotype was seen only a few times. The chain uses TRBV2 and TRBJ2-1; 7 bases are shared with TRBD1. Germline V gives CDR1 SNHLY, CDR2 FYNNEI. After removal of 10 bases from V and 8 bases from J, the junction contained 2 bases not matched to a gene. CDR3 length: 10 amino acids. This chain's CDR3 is CATRGYEQFF. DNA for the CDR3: TGTGCCACCAGGGGGTATGAGCAGTTCTTC.

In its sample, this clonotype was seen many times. The CDR3 nucleotides read TGCAGTGCTAGATCGGCTAGCACGTACGAGCAGTACGTC. Protein sequence: CSARSASTYEQYV. This chain connects TRBV20-1 to TRBJ2-7; D is possibly TRBD2 (5 bases). Germline V gene sequence: CDR1 DFQATT, CDR2 SNEGSKA (reference sequence). Trimming left V 2 bases short and J 4 bases short, with 12 bases between. The CDR3 runs to 13 residues.

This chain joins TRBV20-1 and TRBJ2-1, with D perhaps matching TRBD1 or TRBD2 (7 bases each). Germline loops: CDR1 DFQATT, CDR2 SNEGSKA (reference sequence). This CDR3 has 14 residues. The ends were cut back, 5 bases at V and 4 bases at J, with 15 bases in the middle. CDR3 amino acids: CSARLRGGYNEQFF. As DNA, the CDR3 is TGCAGTGCTCGCCTCAGGGGGGGATACAATGAGCAGTTCTTC.

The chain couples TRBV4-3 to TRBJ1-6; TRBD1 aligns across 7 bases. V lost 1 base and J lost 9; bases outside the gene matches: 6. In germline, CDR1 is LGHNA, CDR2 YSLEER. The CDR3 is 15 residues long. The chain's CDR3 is CASSQAGTVVSPLHF. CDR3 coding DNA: TGCGCCAGCAGCCAAGCGGGGACAGTCGTTTCACCCCTCCACTTT.